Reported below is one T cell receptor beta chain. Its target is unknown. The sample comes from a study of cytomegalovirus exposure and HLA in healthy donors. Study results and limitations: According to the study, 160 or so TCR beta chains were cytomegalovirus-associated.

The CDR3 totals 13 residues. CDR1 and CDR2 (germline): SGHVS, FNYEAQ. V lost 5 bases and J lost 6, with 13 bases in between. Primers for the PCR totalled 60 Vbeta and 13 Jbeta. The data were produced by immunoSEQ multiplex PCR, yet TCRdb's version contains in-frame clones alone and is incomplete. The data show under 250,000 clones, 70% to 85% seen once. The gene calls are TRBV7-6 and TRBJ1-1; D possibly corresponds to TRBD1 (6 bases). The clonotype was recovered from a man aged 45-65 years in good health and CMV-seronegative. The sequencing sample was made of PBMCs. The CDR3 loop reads CASSLRGASEAFF. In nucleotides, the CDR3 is TGTGCCAGCAGCCTCCGGGGGGCATCTGAAGCTTTCTTT. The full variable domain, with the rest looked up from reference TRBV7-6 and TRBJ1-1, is GAGVSQSPRYKVTKRGQDVALRCDPISGHVSLYWYRQALGQGPEFLTYFNYEAQQDKSGLPNDRFSAERPEGSISTLTIQRTEQRDSAMYRCASSLRGASEAFFGQGTRLTVV.